The source of this TCR beta chain is a study of neoadjuvant nivolumab and ipilimumab in lung cancer. Germline-derived CDR1 and CDR2 are SGHVS and FNYEAQ. There are 14 residues in the CDR3. V was pared by 4 bases and J by 5 bases, with 14 bases between. Regarding this clone: The antigen is unknown.

Only in-frame clones appear in the TCRdb table, and some are missing; sequencing was by immunoSEQ multiplex PCR. The table shows tens of thousands of clones, with around 89% occurring only once. General observations from the study: Compared with tumor-adjacent uninvolved lung, resected tumors showed greater richness and clonality.

The sample here was blood, taken before neoadjuvant nivolumab, alone or with ipilimumab. This sequence joins TRBV7-6 and TRBJ1-1; D may be TRBD1 (6 bases). The sequence came from an adult with non-small cell lung cancer. Some clones in this sample may be carry-over from other donors' samples. The CDR3 reads CASSSKDSQTEAFF. CDR3 sequence (DNA): TGTGCCAGCAGCTCGAAGGACAGTCAGACTGAAGCTTTCTTT. Full variable domain (missing parts from reference TRBV7-6 and TRBJ1-1): GAGVSQSPRYKVTKRGQDVALRCDPISGHVSLYWYRQALGQGPEFLTYFNYEAQQDKSGLPNDRFSAERPEGSISTLTIQRTEQRDSAMYRCASSSKDSQTEAFFGQGTRLTVV.